The 31 T cell receptor beta chains given below trace back to one sample, sequenced in a study of blood T cell repertoires in COVID-19. Sequencing used immunoSEQ multiplex PCR; TCRdb keeps in-frame clones, though not all of them. The sample carries approximately 270,000 clones, around 85% recorded once. Sequencing was done on a sample of PBMCs or T cells enriched from blood (not recorded which). These receptor sequences come from a young woman who had recovered from COVID-19.

V gene TRBV29-1 combines with J gene TRBJ2-6; D gene unclear. The V gene lost 6 bases and the J gene lost 0 bases, with 6 bases spanning the gap. This CDR3 has 13 residues. CDR1 is SQVTM and CDR2 is ANQGSEA in the germline V gene. CDR3 DNA: TGCAGCGTGGCCTTCTCTGGGGCCAACGTCCTGACTTTC. Protein: CSVAFSGANVLTF.

The chain recombines TRBV28 with TRBJ1-2; no firm D call. The CDR3 is made up of 11 amino acids. Trimming pared 5 bases from V and 4 bases from J, leaving 5 bases between. Germline loops: CDR1 MDHEN, CDR2 SYDVKM. This chain's CDR3 is CASSTPYGYTF. CDR3 coding DNA: TGTGCCAGCAGTACTCCCTATGGCTACACCTTC.

The chain is built from TRBV5-1 and TRBJ2-3; unclear D gene. The CDR3 has 14 residues. Germline CDR1 and CDR2: SGHRS and YFSETQ. Trimming took off 2 bases at V and 2 bases at J, with 9 bases between the two ends. The CDR3 coding sequence is TGCGCCAGCAGCTTATCACAGCTCACAGATACGCAGTATTTT. This translates into CASSLSQLTDTQYF.

The V call is TRBV5-4, the J call TRBJ1-2; D gene uncertain. Trimming cost V 3 bases and J 7 bases, with 13 bases left between them. CDR1 and CDR2 (germline): SGHNT, YYREEE (reference sequence). This CDR3 has 13 residues. The CDR3: CASSSEAYLGYTF. DNA for the CDR3: TGTGCCAGCAGCTCAGAGGCCTACCTTGGCTACACCTTC.

V and J are TRBV28 and TRBJ2-7; 8 bases are a match to TRBD1. The CDR3 totals 13 residues. The junction had 2 bases not matched to a gene; V was cut back by 4 bases and J by 3 bases. Germline V lookup: CDR1 MDHEN, CDR2 SYDVKM. The CDR3 region is CASSYGQGYEQYF. CDR3 nucleotide sequence: TGTGCCAGCAGTTACGGACAGGGCTACGAGCAGTACTTC.

This clone is a singleton in its sample. The chain combines TRBV27 with TRBJ2-7; D uncertain. Germline-derived CDR1 and CDR2 are MNHEY and SMNVEV (reference sequence). V lost 0 bases to trimming and J lost 0 bases, with 12 bases between them. There are 16 residues in the CDR3. CDR3 coding DNA: TGTGCCAGCAGTTTATCGGTTCAGGTTAGCTCCTACGAGCAGTACTTC. This gives the protein CASSLSVQVSSYEQYF.

The chain carries TRBV13 and TRBJ1-6; D call uncertain. Germline V CDR1 and CDR2: PRHDT, FYEKMQ (reference sequence). The ends were cut back, 0 bases at V and 9 bases at J, with 3 bases in the middle. This CDR3 region has 12 residues. The CDR3 DNA is TGTGCCAGCAGCTTAGGCAGTTCACCCCTCCACTTT. Its protein product is CASSLGSSPLHF. Full variable domain (missing parts from reference TRBV13 and TRBJ1-6): AAGVIQSPRHLIKEKRETATLKCYPIPRHDTVYWYQQGPGQDPQFLISFYEKMQSDKGSIPDRFSAQQFSDYHSELNMSSLELGDSALYFCASSLGSSPLHFGNGTRLTVT.

This clone was seen a single time. This chain uses TRBV18 with TRBJ2-3; TRBD1 matches 8 bases. Trimming removed 4 bases from V and 1 base from J; junction bases left unmatched: 4. The germline V gene encodes CDR1 KGHSH and CDR2 LQKENI. This CDR3 has 15 residues. The CDR3 loop reads CASSLTQGGTDTQYF. DNA for the CDR3: TGTGCCAGCTCACTTACACAGGGGGGCACAGATACGCAGTATTTT.

The chain links TRBV20-1 to TRBJ1-2; 7 bases are a match to TRBD1. The CDR3 runs to 14 residues. The V gene's germline CDR1 is DFQATT and CDR2 SNEGSKA (reference sequence). V shed 3 bases, J shed 4 bases, and the junction held 8 bases outside the gene matches. CDR3: CSASDDRAGYGYTF. The DNA of the CDR3 is TGCAGTGCTAGTGATGACAGGGCCGGCTATGGCTACACCTTC.

Only one count was recorded for this clone. The chain joins TRBV6-5 to TRBJ1-2; D ambiguous. This CDR3 has 13 amino acids. V was cut by 2 bases and J by 3 bases, with 7 bases left in between. Germline values: CDR1 MNHEY, CDR2 SVGAGI. The CDR3 region is CASSYEIYYGYTF. For the CDR3, the DNA is TGTGCCAGCAGTTACGAGATTTACTATGGCTACACCTTC.

This sequence joins TRBV28 and TRBJ1-5, with 8 bases aligning to TRBD1. The CDR3 consists of 16 residues. Trimming took 3 bases from V and 6 from J; bases not matched to a gene: 10. CDR1 and CDR2 (germline): MDHEN, SYDVKM. The CDR3 protein is CASSLGYRGAGQPQHF. CDR3 DNA: TGTGCCAGCAGTTTGGGATACAGGGGGGCTGGTCAGCCCCAGCATTTT.

V is TRBV24-1 and J is TRBJ2-3; 9 bases agree with TRBD2. Germline V gene data show CDR1 as KGHDR and CDR2 as SFDVKD. The junction had 9 bases not matched to a gene; V was cut back by 5 bases and J by 7 bases. The CDR3 runs to 15 residues. CDR3 DNA: TGTGCCACCAGTGTCCGCAGCGGGGGGCAGAATACGCAGTATTTT. Translation gives CATSVRSGGQNTQYF.

This clone was detected a few times. The chain couples TRBV10-1 to TRBJ1-1; 11 nucleotides match TRBD1. V trimming: 6 bases; J trimming: 4 bases; junction bases outside the gene matches: 4. CDR1 WNHNN and CDR2 SYGVQD come from the germline V gene (reference sequence). The CDR3 consists of 14 residues. The CDR3 DNA follows: TGCGCCAGCAGCCTTGGGACAGGGGGCACTGAAGCTTTCTTT. It codes for CASSLGTGGTEAFF.

The chain links TRBV18 to TRBJ1-6; possibly TRBD1 for D (6 bases). The length of the CDR3 is 16 residues. Trimming removed 4 bases from V and 6 bases from J, with 16 bases in between. The germline V gene encodes CDR1 KGHSH and CDR2 LQKENI. In DNA, the CDR3 is TGTGCCAGCTCACGGTCCCCCGGACAGACTAATTCACCCCTCCACTTT. It is translated as CASSRSPGQTNSPLHF.

This chain joins TRBV27 and TRBJ1-1; 7 nucleotides line up with TRBD1. Germline CDR1 and CDR2: MNHEY and SMNVEV (reference sequence). CDR3 size: 12 residues. V dropped 3 bases and J dropped 11; count of bases not matched to a gene: 6. The CDR3 DNA reads TGTGCCAGCAGTTTTAACGACAGGGTGGCTTTCTTT. Translated: CASSFNDRVAFF.

V and J are TRBV30 and TRBJ2-7, with 7 bases fitting TRBD2. CDR1 and CDR2 (germline): GTSNPN, SVGIG (reference sequence). The CDR3 loop spans 13 amino acids. The V segment lost 4 bases and the J segment 7 bases; nucleotides outside the gene matches: 10. The CDR3 is CAWIPAGRREQYF. CDR3 DNA: TGTGCCTGGATTCCAGCGGGGCGTCGGGAGCAGTACTTC. The full variable domain, with the rest looked up from reference TRBV30 and TRBJ2-7, is SQTIHQWPATLVQPVGSPLSLECTVEGTSNPNLYWYRQAAGRGLQLLFYSVGIGQISSEVPQNLSASRPQDRQFILSSKKLLLSDSGFYLCAWIPAGRREQYFGPGTRLTVT.

The chain combines TRBV20-1 with TRBJ2-7; 7 positions agree with TRBD1. This CDR3 is built from 15 residues. Germline values: CDR1 DFQATT, CDR2 SNEGSKA (reference sequence). The V gene end was trimmed by 3 bases and the J gene end by 2 bases; junction bases not matched to a gene: 10. The CDR3 sequence: CSASPYGTATYEQYF. The CDR3 region has the DNA TGCAGTGCTAGTCCATACGGGACAGCGACCTACGAGCAGTACTTC.

This rearrangement joins TRBV4-1 to TRBJ2-3, with D maybe TRBD1 (5 bases). Germline CDR1 is MGHRA and CDR2 is YSYEKL. This CDR3 contains 17 residues. V was pared by 4 bases and J by 3 bases, with 20 bases between. CDR3 coding DNA: TGCGCCAGCAGCCCATTGATCGTCAGCAGACAGACAGATACGCAGTATTTT. Translating gives CASSPLIVSRQTDTQYF.

In DNA form, the CDR3 reads TGTGCCAGCAGCTTGAGTCAGGGGATGCGGGGCTACACCTTC. Amino acid sequence: CASSLSQGMRGYTF. V is TRBV5-4 and J is TRBJ1-2; a possible D gene is TRBD1 (6 bases). There are 14 residues in the CDR3. Trimming removed 1 base at V and 8 bases at J, with 15 bases between. Germline CDR1 SGHNT, CDR2 YYREEE (reference sequence).

The J gene is TRBJ1-4, the V gene TRBV7-6, with D maybe TRBD1 (5 bases). Germline lookup yields CDR1 SGHVS and CDR2 FNYEAQ. The CDR3 is 15 residues long. Trimming took 5 bases from V and 5 from J, leaving 15 bases between them. CDR3 residues: CASSGGSLGNEKLFF. The CDR3 DNA follows: TGTGCCAGCAGCGGGGGGAGTTTGGGGAATGAAAAACTGTTTTTT. Supplemented by reference TRBV7-6 and TRBJ1-4, the full variable domain reads GAGVSQSPRYKVTKRGQDVALRCDPISGHVSLYWYRQALGQGPEFLTYFNYEAQQDKSGLPNDRFSAERPEGSISTLTIQRTEQRDSAMYRCASSGGSLGNEKLFFGSGTQLSVL.

This rearrangement joins TRBV5-1 to TRBJ2-7; D uncertain. This CDR3 spans 14 amino acids. CDR1 is SGHRS and CDR2 is YFSETQ in the germline V gene. V dropped 2 bases and J dropped 0 bases, with 9 bases sitting between them. CDR3 loop: CASSFGGSSYEQYF. The CDR3 coding sequence is TGCGCCAGCAGCTTTGGCGGCAGCTCCTACGAGCAGTACTTC.

The chain recombines TRBV7-9 with TRBJ1-6, with 7 bases that match TRBD1. Germline trimming cut 5 bases from V and 7 bases from J; bases unmatched to any gene: 14. This CDR3 is 17 amino acids long. Germline V gives CDR1 SEHNR, CDR2 FQNEAQ (reference sequence). CDR3 bases: TGTGCCAGCAGCATTTTTAGGGCGGACAGGAGGAATTCACCCCTCCACTTT. It translates to CASSIFRADRRNSPLHF.

This rearrangement joins TRBV7-3 to TRBJ2-1; D may be TRBD2 (5 bases). The germline gives CDR1 SGHTA, CDR2 FQGTGA. Trimming left V 2 bases short and J 5 bases short, with 13 bases between. The CDR3 spans 15 residues. DNA of the CDR3: TGTGCCAGCAGCTTAGGGCTAGGACTCGACAATGAGCAGTTCTTC. Protein product: CASSLGLGLDNEQFF.

This clone was recorded a few times. The genes are TRBV6-1 and TRBJ2-6; D possibly corresponds to TRBD1 (6 bases). The V end was cut by 3 bases, the J end by 0 bases, with 6 bases between. CDR1 is MNHNS, CDR2 SASEGT, per germline. The CDR3 runs 15 residues. CDR3 protein: CASSEDSSGANVLTF. For the CDR3, the DNA is TGTGCCAGCAGTGAGGACAGCTCTGGGGCCAACGTCCTGACTTTC.

This chain joins TRBV15 and TRBJ2-3, with a tentative D call TRBD2 (7 bases). Between the trimmed V and J ends, which lost 0 bases and 2 bases, there was a span of 15 bases. Looked up from germline, CDR1 is LNHNV and CDR2 is YYDKDF (reference sequence). The CDR3 runs to 17 residues. The CDR3 sequence is CATSRDYSAGATDTQYF. CDR3 nucleotide sequence: TGTGCCACCAGCAGAGATTATAGTGCGGGGGCCACAGATACGCAGTATTTT.

The V gene is TRBV24-1, the J gene TRBJ1-1, with TRBD1 identical over 7 bases. J was trimmed by 8 bases and V by 9 bases; bases with no gene match: 11. CDR1 and CDR2 from the germline V gene are KGHDR and SFDVKD. The CDR3 extends over 13 amino acids. In DNA, the CDR3 is TGTGCCACCCAGAAAGGGGGCTTGGGGGAAGCTTTCTTT. It codes for CATQKGGLGEAFF.

J is TRBJ2-1 and V is TRBV18, with D possibly matching TRBD2 (5 bases). The ends were cut back, 3 bases at V and 4 bases at J, with 10 bases in the middle. CDR1 KGHSH and CDR2 LQKENI come from the germline V gene. The CDR3 sequence is 14 residues long. In DNA form, the CDR3 reads TGTGCCAGCTCACCGCTGAGGGTATACAATGAGCAGTTCTTC. Protein sequence: CASSPLRVYNEQFF.

V is TRBV18 and J is TRBJ1-1, with D possibly TRBD1 on 5 matching bases. The CDR3 totals 14 residues. The V end was cut by 0 bases, the J end by 5 bases, with 10 bases between. Germline CDR1 KGHSH, CDR2 LQKENI. This CDR3 reads CASSPPGGRTEAFF. CDR3 in DNA: TGTGCCAGCTCACCACCGGGGGGAAGGACTGAAGCTTTCTTT.

The gene calls are TRBV7-9 and TRBJ1-4; the D is unclear. CDR3 length: 15 amino acids. V gave up 0 bases and J gave up 7 bases, with 12 bases separating them. CDR1 SEHNR and CDR2 FQNEAQ come from the germline V gene (reference sequence). CDR3 bases: TGTGCCAGCAGCTTAGCGTCAGGCCGCTCTGAAAAACTGTTTTTT. As protein: CASSLASGRSEKLFF.

The sample holds one count of this clone. This chain uses TRBV10-1 with TRBJ1-1, with a possible D match to TRBD1 (6 bases). V lost 2 bases and J 1 base, leaving 8 bases between the germline ends. This CDR3 region has 14 residues. Germline CDR1 is WNHNN and CDR2 is SYGVQD (reference sequence). The chain's CDR3 is CASSEGTPNTEAFF. The CDR3 region has the DNA TGCGCCAGCAGTGAGGGGACACCGAACACTGAAGCTTTCTTT.

This rearrangement joins TRBV19 to TRBJ1-5; a possible D gene is TRBD1 (6 bases). V lost 6 bases and J 6 bases, leaving 18 bases between the germline ends. CDR1 is LNHDA, CDR2 SQIVND, per germline (reference sequence). The CDR3 is 15 amino acids. DNA of the CDR3: TGTGCCAGTAGCCAACTCATGGGGGCGATTCAGCCCCAGCATTTT. This gives the protein CASSQLMGAIQPQHF.